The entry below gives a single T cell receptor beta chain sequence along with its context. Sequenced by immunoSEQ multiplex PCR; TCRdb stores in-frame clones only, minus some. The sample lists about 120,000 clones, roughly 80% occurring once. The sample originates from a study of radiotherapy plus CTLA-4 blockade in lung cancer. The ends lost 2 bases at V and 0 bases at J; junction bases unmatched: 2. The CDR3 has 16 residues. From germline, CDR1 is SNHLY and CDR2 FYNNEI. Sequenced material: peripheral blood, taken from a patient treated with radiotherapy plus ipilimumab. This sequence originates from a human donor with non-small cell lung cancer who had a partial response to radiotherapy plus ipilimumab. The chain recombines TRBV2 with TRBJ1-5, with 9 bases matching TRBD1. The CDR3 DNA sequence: TGTGCCAGCAGTGAACGGACAGGGGTTAGCAATCAGCCCCAGCATTTT. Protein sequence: CASSERTGVSNQPQHF.